This TCR beta chain was identified during a study of T cell repertoires in cytomegalovirus infection. MiXCR, run by TCRdb on the reads, gives a single entry per CDR3 protein. There are roughly 600,000 distinct CDR3 sequences in the sample; roughly a quarter occur only once, and roughly 8% lies in the top ten. This clonotype was observed once. What it binds is unknown. The CDR3 totals 15 residues. The germline CDR1 and CDR2 sequences are SGHRS and YFSETQ. V lost 4 bases to trimming and J lost 8 bases; unmatched junction nucleotides: 11. Study-level findings and limits: CMV carriers with the relevant HLA were identified by cumulative public TCR beta family frequency.

J is TRBJ1-2 and V is TRBV5-1, with TRBD1 matching over 10 bases. This TCR derives from a human donor in good health (CMV status not recorded). Some clones in this sample may be carry-over from other donors' samples. The specimen sequenced was CD8+ T cells from PBMCs. The CDR3 bases are TGCGCCAGCAGCACCACGGGACAGGGGCTTTGGGGCTACACCTTC. Translating gives CASSTTGQGLWGYTF.